This T cell receptor (beta chain) was found in a study of T cell responses to AZD1222 COVID-19 vaccine. Overall study results and limits: Vaccine-associated CD4 TCRs spanned spike, dominant at 160-218 and 743-854. Baseline seropositivity occurred in only six or seven AZD1222 recipients. Every sample of the repertoires postdated the peak T cell response. Among the donors, most were white British and more were female, and clonal diversity was possibly underestimated.

Germline V gene sequence: CDR1 MNHEY, CDR2 SMNVEV (reference sequence). From its first to its last residue, the CDR3 has 13 amino acids. Details on this clone: Its antigen is undetermined. The DNA is left out, because the CDR3 cannot be placed on it with certainty; the CDR3 is given as TCRdb lists it.

Repertoires were generated with immunoSEQ multiplex PCR, while TCRdb's copy carries only in-frame clones and drops some. The repertoire holds roughly 49,000 clones, approximately 80% seen once, with approximately 7% in the top ten. V gene TRBV27 combines with J gene TRBJ2-2; the D call of TRBD2 is as the table states it, not checked on the DNA. The sequences come from peripheral blood, collected on day 0 of AZD1222 vaccination. This sequence was found in an adult in good health. CDR3 protein: CASSSSGTGELFF.